A selection of T cell receptor beta chains follows, all from one sample in a study of T cells in localized non-small cell lung cancer. TCRdb keeps only in-frame clones here, not all; method: immunoSEQ multiplex PCR. The sample consists of over a thousand clones, about 23% of them appearing once. The sequenced sample was normal lung tissue next to the tumor, obtained before any cancer treatment. The receptors come from a female donor of 60 years or more with stage I squamous cell lung carcinoma. Each CDR3 is given with its conserved first and last residue. The D gene is left open where the match is weak. A clone size is listed for some rows: how often the clone was seen (once, few, many), or a class if it is expanded.

d_call: NA; v_call: TRBV7-2; clone_size: few; j_call: TRBJ1-1; cdr3_nt: TGTGCCAGCAGCGTGACAGAGGCTCCTGAAGCTTTCTTT; cdr3_aa: CASSVTEAPEAFF
d_call: NA; v_call: TRBV10-2; clone_size: large; j_call: TRBJ1-1; cdr3_nt: TGCGCCAGCAGTGAGTCGGAGTTGAACACTGAAGCTTTCTTT; cdr3_aa: CASSESELNTEAFF
d_call: NA; v_call: TRBV6-8; clone_size: few; j_call: TRBJ2-5; cdr3_nt: TGTGCCAGCAGACCAACTAGCCGCAGAGAGACCCAGTACTTC; cdr3_aa: CASRPTSRRETQYF
d_call: NA; v_call: TRBV30; clone_size: NA; j_call: TRBJ1-2; cdr3_nt: TGTGCCTGGAACCTCGCGGGCCGGTTCTATGGCTACACCTTC; cdr3_aa: CAWNLAGRFYGYTF
d_call: TRBD1; v_call: TRBV6-8; clone_size: few; j_call: TRBJ1-3; cdr3_nt: TGTGCCAGCAGTTACCTGCCGGGACAGGGGATCGGAAACACCATATATTTT; cdr3_aa: CASSYLPGQGIGNTIYF
d_call: NA; v_call: TRBV11-3; clone_size: medium-sized; j_call: TRBJ1-6; cdr3_nt: TGTGCCAGCAGCTTGGAGTCAGTTAATTCACCCCTCCACTTT; cdr3_aa: CASSLESVNSPLHF
d_call: NA; v_call: TRBV11-3; clone_size: NA; j_call: TRBJ1-2; cdr3_nt: TGTGCCAGCACGCTTTCCTTCACGGGCCGCGTCTATGGCTACACCTTC; cdr3_aa: CASTLSFTGRVYGYTF
d_call: NA; v_call: TRBV5-1; clone_size: NA; j_call: TRBJ2-1; cdr3_nt: TGCGCCAGCAGCCCCGGGACGGACTACAATGAGCAGTTCTTC; cdr3_aa: CASSPGTDYNEQFF
d_call: TRBD1; v_call: TRBV23-1; clone_size: NA; j_call: TRBJ2-5; cdr3_nt: TGCGCCAGCAGCCACTTAGCCGGGACAGGGGAAGAGACCCAGTACTTC; cdr3_aa: CASSHLAGTGEETQYF
d_call: TRBD1; v_call: TRBV11-3; clone_size: medium-sized; j_call: TRBJ2-2; cdr3_nt: TGTGCCAGCAGGCAACAACAGGGGTTGGGGACCGGGGAGCTGTTTTTT; cdr3_aa: CASRQQQGLGTGELFF
d_call: NA; v_call: TRBV6-8; clone_size: NA; j_call: TRBJ1-1; cdr3_nt: TGTGCCAGCAGTTTCCGTTTTGACACTGAAGCTTTCTTT; cdr3_aa: CASSFRFDTEAFF
d_call: NA; v_call: TRBV28; clone_size: few; j_call: TRBJ2-5; cdr3_nt: TGTGCCATCCCCCATCTTCACCAAGAGACCCAGTACTTC; cdr3_aa: CAIPHLHQETQYF
d_call: NA; v_call: TRBV11-3; clone_size: medium-sized; j_call: TRBJ2-3; cdr3_nt: TGTGCCAGCAGCTTAGGGGACTCCACAGATACGCAGTATTTT; cdr3_aa: CASSLGDSTDTQYF
d_call: TRBD1; v_call: TRBV6-8; clone_size: few; j_call: TRBJ1-1; cdr3_nt: TGTGCCAACAGTTACTCCAGGGGGGGGCAAGCTTTCTTT; cdr3_aa: CANSYSRGGQAFF
d_call: NA; v_call: TRBV6-7; clone_size: few; j_call: TRBJ2-7; cdr3_nt: TGTGCCAGCAGTACCCTCGGGGAGCAGTACTTC; cdr3_aa: CASSTLGEQYF
d_call: TRBD1; v_call: TRBV11-3; clone_size: NA; j_call: TRBJ1-1; cdr3_nt: TGTGCCAGCAGCGAGGCGACAGGGGACACTGAAGCTTTCTTT; cdr3_aa: CASSEATGDTEAFF
d_call: TRBD1; v_call: TRBV18; clone_size: NA; j_call: TRBJ2-3; cdr3_nt: TGTGCCAGCTCCCTCAGGGGGGATACGCAGTATTTT; cdr3_aa: CASSLRGDTQYF
d_call: NA; v_call: TRBV6-8; clone_size: large; j_call: TRBJ1-3; cdr3_nt: TGTGCCAGCAGTTACTCCCTTCTGGGGGGCTCTGGAAACACCATATATTTT; cdr3_aa: CASSYSLLGGSGNTIYF
d_call: NA; v_call: TRBV6-8; clone_size: NA; j_call: TRBJ2-1; cdr3_nt: TGTGCCAGCAGTTCATCCACAATAGCGGAGCAGTTCTTC; cdr3_aa: CASSSSTIAEQFF
d_call: NA; v_call: TRBV9; clone_size: few; j_call: TRBJ1-3; cdr3_nt: TGTGCCAGCAGCGTAGCAGGCAATCCGTCGGGTGGAAACACCATATATTTT; cdr3_aa: CASSVAGNPSGGNTIYF
d_call: NA; v_call: TRBV11-3; clone_size: NA; j_call: TRBJ2-4; cdr3_nt: TGTGCCAGCAGCTTGTGGGGAGCCAAAAACATTCAGTACTTC; cdr3_aa: CASSLWGAKNIQYF
d_call: TRBD1; v_call: TRBV11-3; clone_size: medium-sized; j_call: TRBJ1-2; cdr3_nt: TGTGCCAGCAGCCCCTCGACAGGGGGCGCGGACTATGGCTACACCTTC; cdr3_aa: CASSPSTGGADYGYTF
d_call: NA; v_call: TRBV28; clone_size: few; j_call: TRBJ2-5; cdr3_nt: TGTGCCAGCAGTTCCCCCAGGGGTGGAGAGACCCAGTACTTC; cdr3_aa: CASSSPRGGETQYF
d_call: NA; v_call: TRBV19; clone_size: NA; j_call: TRBJ1-3; cdr3_nt: TGTGCCAGTAGTATCTCCCACGACAGTTCTGGAAACACCATATATTTT; cdr3_aa: CASSISHDSSGNTIYF
d_call: NA; v_call: TRBV14; clone_size: NA; j_call: TRBJ2-6; cdr3_nt: TGTGCCAGCAGCCAAGGCAGTTACTCTGGGGCCAACGTCCTGACTTTC; cdr3_aa: CASSQGSYSGANVLTF
d_call: TRBD2; v_call: TRBV11-3; clone_size: NA; j_call: TRBJ2-3; cdr3_nt: TGTGCCAGCAGCCATTCTAGCGGGAGTACAGATACGCAGTATTTT; cdr3_aa: CASSHSSGSTDTQYF
d_call: NA; v_call: TRBV7-2; clone_size: medium-sized; j_call: TRBJ1-1; cdr3_nt: TGTGCCAGCAGCGTCCAGGGAGGCACTGAAGCTTTCTTT; cdr3_aa: CASSVQGGTEAFF
d_call: NA; v_call: TRBV15; clone_size: NA; j_call: TRBJ2-3; cdr3_nt: TGTGCCACCAGCAGAGAAGAAAACATAGATACGCAGTATTTT; cdr3_aa: CATSREENIDTQYF
d_call: TRBD2; v_call: TRBV30; clone_size: NA; j_call: TRBJ2-1; cdr3_nt: TGTGCCTGGATCTCTCCGGGACTACCACCCAATGAGCAGTTCTTC; cdr3_aa: CAWISPGLPPNEQFF
d_call: TRBD1; v_call: TRBV11-3; clone_size: few; j_call: TRBJ2-2; cdr3_nt: TGTGCCAGCAGCCAAGGACGACAGGGGGAGGAGCTGTTTTTT; cdr3_aa: CASSQGRQGEELFF
d_call: NA; v_call: TRBV30; clone_size: NA; j_call: TRBJ1-1; cdr3_nt: TGTGCCTGGGTAACCAACACTGAAGCTTTCTTT; cdr3_aa: CAWVTNTEAFF
d_call: NA; v_call: TRBV11-3; clone_size: medium-sized; j_call: TRBJ2-5; cdr3_nt: TGTGCCAGCAGCTTAGTAGGCCCGTACCAAGAGACCCAGTACTTC; cdr3_aa: CASSLVGPYQETQYF
d_call: NA; v_call: TRBV6-8; clone_size: NA; j_call: TRBJ2-3; cdr3_nt: TGTGCCAGCAGACCAGGACTCTCCACAGATACGCAGTATTTT; cdr3_aa: CASRPGLSTDTQYF
d_call: TRBD1; v_call: TRBV28; clone_size: large; j_call: TRBJ1-4; cdr3_nt: TGTGCCAGCAGCACCGGGACAGCCCCTAATGAAAAACTGTTTTTT; cdr3_aa: CASSTGTAPNEKLFF
d_call: NA; v_call: TRBV6-8; clone_size: NA; j_call: TRBJ2-2; cdr3_nt: TGTGCCAGCAGTAACTCAGGACGCGGGGAGCTGTTTTTT; cdr3_aa: CASSNSGRGELFF
d_call: NA; v_call: TRBV14; clone_size: NA; j_call: TRBJ2-5; cdr3_nt: TGTGCCAGCAGCCGACTTATCCAAGAGACCCAGTACTTC; cdr3_aa: CASSRLIQETQYF
d_call: NA; v_call: TRBV7-1; clone_size: few; j_call: TRBJ2-5; cdr3_nt: TGTGCCAGCAGCCTACAAGGTCAAGAGACCCAGTACTTC; cdr3_aa: CASSLQGQETQYF
d_call: TRBD1; v_call: TRBV9; clone_size: few; j_call: TRBJ1-2; cdr3_nt: TGTGCCAGCAGCCCCCGCCGGGACAGCTATGGCTACACCTTC; cdr3_aa: CASSPRRDSYGYTF
d_call: TRBD1; v_call: TRBV29-1; clone_size: few; j_call: TRBJ1-1; cdr3_nt: TGCAGCGTTGTACAGGGGGCGGTCACTGAAGCTTTCTTT; cdr3_aa: CSVVQGAVTEAFF
d_call: TRBD1; v_call: TRBV30; clone_size: NA; j_call: TRBJ1-4; cdr3_nt: TGTGCCTGGACCAGGACAGGGGCCGTGAATGAAAAACTGTTTTTT; cdr3_aa: CAWTRTGAVNEKLFF